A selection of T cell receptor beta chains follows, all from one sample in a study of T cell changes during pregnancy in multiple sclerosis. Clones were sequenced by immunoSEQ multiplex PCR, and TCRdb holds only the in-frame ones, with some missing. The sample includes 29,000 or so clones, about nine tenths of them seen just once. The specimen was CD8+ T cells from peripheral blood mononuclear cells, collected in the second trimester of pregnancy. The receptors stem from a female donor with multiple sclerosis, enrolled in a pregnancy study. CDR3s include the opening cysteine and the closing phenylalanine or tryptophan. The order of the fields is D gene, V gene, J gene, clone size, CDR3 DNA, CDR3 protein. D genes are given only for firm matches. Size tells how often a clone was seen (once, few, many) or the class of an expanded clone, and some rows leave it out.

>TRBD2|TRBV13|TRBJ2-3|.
TGTGCCAGCAGCTGGCGGACTAGCGGGAGTTTCACAGATACGCAGTATTTT
CASSWRTSGSFTDTQYF
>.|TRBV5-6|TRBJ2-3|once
TGTGCCAGCCTCCCGGGACTTTACACAGATACGCAGTATTTT
CASLPGLYTDTQYF
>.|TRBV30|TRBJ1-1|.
TGTGCCTGGAATTTGGGAGTAAACACTGAAGCTTTCTTT
CAWNLGVNTEAFF
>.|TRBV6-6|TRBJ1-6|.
TGTGCCAGTAAAGTAGGGAGGGGATCCTATAATTCACCCCTCCACTTT
CASKVGRGSYNSPLHF
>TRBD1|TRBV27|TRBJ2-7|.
TGTGCCAGCACTTCAGGGGGATACGAGCAGTACTTC
CASTSGGYEQYF
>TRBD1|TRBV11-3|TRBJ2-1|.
TGTGCCAGCAGCTTAGAAACAACAGGGGGGCCCAATGAGCAGTTCTTC
CASSLETTGGPNEQFF
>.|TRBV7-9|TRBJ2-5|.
TGTGCCAGCAGCGTGGTTGGCGGTCGCCGGGAGACCCAGTACTTC
CASSVVGGRRETQYF
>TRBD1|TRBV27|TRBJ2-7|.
TGTGCCAGCAGTTTATCGGACAGGGCTTACGAGCAGTACTTC
CASSLSDRAYEQYF
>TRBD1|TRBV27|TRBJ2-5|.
TGTGCCAGCCGCGTTTTGACAGGGTCCCCTAACGAACCTAAAGAGACCCAGTACTTC
CASRVLTGSPNEPKETQYF
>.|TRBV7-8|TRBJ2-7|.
TGTGCCAGCAGCTGGTCGACGGGGTTATCCTACGAGCAGTACTTC
CASSWSTGLSYEQYF
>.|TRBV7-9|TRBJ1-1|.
TGTGCCAGCAGCGTAATAACGGACAGACCTTTCTTT
CASSVITDRPFF
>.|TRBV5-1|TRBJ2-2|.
TGCGCCAGCAGCTTCGGGACAATCCTGAACACCGGGGAGCTGTTTTTT
CASSFGTILNTGELFF
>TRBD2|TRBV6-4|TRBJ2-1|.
TGTGCCAGCAGTGAGGGACTAGCGGGAGATGAGCAGTTCTTC
CASSEGLAGDEQFF
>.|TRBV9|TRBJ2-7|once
TGTGCCAGCAGCCCGAGACCTTACGGGATGGTCGTCGAGCAGTACTTC
CASSPRPYGMVVEQYF
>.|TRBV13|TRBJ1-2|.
TGTGCCAGCAGCGGGGGGGCGTCGTATGGCTACACCTTC
CASSGGASYGYTF
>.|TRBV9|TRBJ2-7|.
TGTGCCAGCAGCGTAGGTCAGGAAACGGTCGCCGAGCAGTACTTC
CASSVGQETVAEQYF
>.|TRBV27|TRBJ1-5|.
TGTGCCAGCAGTTGGTCAGGGGATAGCAATCAGCCCCAGCATTTT
CASSWSGDSNQPQHF
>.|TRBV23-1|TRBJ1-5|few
TGCGCCAGCAGTCAATCGTGGCAGGGGACCGGACAGCCCCAGCATTTT
CASSQSWQGTGQPQHF
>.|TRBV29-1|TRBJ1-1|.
TGCACCACCCTCGGCCTAGGGAACACTGAAGCTTTCTTT
CTTLGLGNTEAFF
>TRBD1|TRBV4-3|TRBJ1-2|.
TGCGCCAGCAGCCAGGACAGGGGAGGGTATGGCTACACCTTC
CASSQDRGGYGYTF
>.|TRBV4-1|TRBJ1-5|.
TGCGCCAGCAGCCACCGGGGAGAGAATCAGCCCCAGCATTTT
CASSHRGENQPQHF
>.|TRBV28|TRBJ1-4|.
TGTGCCAGCAGTCCAATCCACGACAGGAGTAATGAAAAACTGTTTTTT
CASSPIHDRSNEKLFF
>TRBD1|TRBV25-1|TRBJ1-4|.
TGTGCCAGCAGTGAATATTACCAGGGGGCAACTAATGAAAAACTGTTTTTT
CASSEYYQGATNEKLFF
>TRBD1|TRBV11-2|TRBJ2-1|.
TGTGCCAGCAGCGAAGACAGGGGGCTGGGGAATGAGCAGTTCTTC
CASSEDRGLGNEQFF
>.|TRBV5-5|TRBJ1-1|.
TGTGCCAGCAGCTTGGTGGGGGGGAACACTGAAGCTTTCTTT
CASSLVGGNTEAFF
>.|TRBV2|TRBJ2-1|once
TGTGCCAGCAGAAACACGGGTGAGCAGTTCTTC
CASRNTGEQFF
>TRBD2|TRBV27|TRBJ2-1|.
TGTGCCAGCAGCCAATCTTCTAGCGGGCACAATGAGCAGTTCTTC
CASSQSSSGHNEQFF
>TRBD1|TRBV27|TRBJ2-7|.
TGTGCCAGCATGGGCAGGGGGTCCTACGAGCAGTACTTC
CASMGRGSYEQYF
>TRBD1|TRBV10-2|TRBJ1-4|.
TGCGCCAGCAGCCTCGGACAGGGGGCAACTAATGAAAAACTGTTTTTT
CASSLGQGATNEKLFF
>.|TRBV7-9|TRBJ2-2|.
TGTGCCAGCAGCTTAGTGGGTTTAGGGGCCGGGGAGCTGTTTTTT
CASSLVGLGAGELFF
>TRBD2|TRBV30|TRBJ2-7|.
TGTGCCTGGACAAGCGGGAGGGGGCTCTCCGAGCAGTACTTC
CAWTSGRGLSEQYF
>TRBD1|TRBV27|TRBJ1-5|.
TGTGCCAGCGGACAGGGGGCGGATCAGCCCCAGCATTTT
CASGQGADQPQHF
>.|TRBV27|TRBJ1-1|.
TGTGCCAGCAGTTTTCTGGGGGGTACTGAAGCTTTCTTT
CASSFLGGTEAFF
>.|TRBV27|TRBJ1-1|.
TGTGCCAGCAGTCCCTGGGGGGGAAACACTGAAGCTTTCTTT
CASSPWGGNTEAFF
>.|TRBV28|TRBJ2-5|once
TGTGCCAGCAGTTTACAGTCACACAGTTGGTGGGAGACCCAGTACTTC
CASSLQSHSWWETQYF
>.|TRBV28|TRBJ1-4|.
TGTGCCAGCAGTTGGAGCGAAAAACTGTTTTTT
CASSWSEKLFF
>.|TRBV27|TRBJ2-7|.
TGTGCCAGCAGTTTTGGCGGGACCCACGAGCAGTACTTC
CASSFGGTHEQYF
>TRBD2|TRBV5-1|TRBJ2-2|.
TGCGCCAGCAGCCCGCGACTAGCGGGATTGATCACCGGGGAGCTGTTTTTT
CASSPRLAGLITGELFF
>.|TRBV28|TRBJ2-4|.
TGTGCCAGCAGGAGGGGGGCCAAAAACATTCAGTACTTC
CASRRGAKNIQYF
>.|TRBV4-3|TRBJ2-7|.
TGCGCCAGCAGCCAAGCCGGGACACCTTACGAGCAGTACTTC
CASSQAGTPYEQYF
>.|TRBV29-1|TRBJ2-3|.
TGCAGCGTTGAAGAAACTAGCCGGAGCACAGATACGCAGTATTTT
CSVEETSRSTDTQYF
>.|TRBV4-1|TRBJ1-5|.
TGCGCCAGCAGCCAAGATCCCTATAGCAATCAGCCCCAGCATTTT
CASSQDPYSNQPQHF
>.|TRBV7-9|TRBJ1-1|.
TGTGCCAGCAGCCCCCGGGGTACGGATGAAGCTTTCTTT
CASSPRGTDEAFF
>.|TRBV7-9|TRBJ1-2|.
TGTGCCAGCAGCCAGAGCCTGGGGCCTAACTATGGCTACACCTTC
CASSQSLGPNYGYTF
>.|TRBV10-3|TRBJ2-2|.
TGTGCCATCAGTGAGTCCGACACCGGGGAGCTGTTTTTT
CAISESDTGELFF
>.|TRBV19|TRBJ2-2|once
TGTGCCAGTAGTATAATACGGGAGTTTCCTCCCGGGGAGCTGTTTTTT
CASSIIREFPPGELFF
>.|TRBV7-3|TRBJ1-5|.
TGCGCCAGCAGCTCGGAAGCGGGCAGTCAGCCCCAGCATTTT
CASSSEAGSQPQHF
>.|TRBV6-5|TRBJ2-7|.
TGTGCCAGCAGTTACTCGCTAGCCGACGACTCCTACGAGCAGTACTTC
CASSYSLADDSYEQYF
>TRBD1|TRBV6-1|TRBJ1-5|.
TGTGCCAGCCTGGAGGCGCAGGGGGCCAATCAGCCCCAGCATTTT
CASLEAQGANQPQHF